These 27 T cell receptor beta chains originate from one sample sequenced in a study of cytomegalovirus exposure and HLA in healthy donors. Clones were read by immunoSEQ multiplex PCR, and TCRdb kept only the in-frame ones, dropping some. In the table there are around 160,000 clones, about 90% of which are singletons. The specimen was PBMCs. These receptors were obtained from a woman aged 18-29 years in good health and CMV-seropositive.

In nucleotides, the CDR3 is TGTGCCAGCAGAGTGACCCGGACAGGAGATCAGCCCCAGCATTTT. Its translation is CASRVTRTGDQPQHF. This chain uses TRBV6-1 with TRBJ1-5, with 7 nucleotides matching TRBD1. This CDR3 has 15 amino acids. The J segment lost 5 bases and the V segment lost 6 bases, leaving 10 bases of the junction unmatched. Per germline, CDR1 MNHNS and CDR2 SASEGT.

CDR3 in DNA: TGTGCCAGTAGTTTACAGGGCTACGAGCAGTACTTC. Its protein is CASSLQGYEQYF. This chain uses TRBV19 with TRBJ2-7, with a tentative D call TRBD1 (6 bases). The germline CDR1 and CDR2 sequences are LNHDA and SQIVND (reference sequence). V was shortened by 5 bases and J by 3 bases, with 8 bases between the two germline ends. There are 12 residues in the CDR3.

This chain links TRBV18 with TRBJ1-5, with D tentatively TRBD1 (6 bases). V dropped 3 bases and J dropped 2 bases, with 8 bases sitting between them. The germline gives CDR1 KGHSH, CDR2 LQKENI. This CDR3 is 14 amino acids long. This chain's CDR3 is CASSPWGRNQPQHF. The DNA for the CDR3 is TGTGCCAGCTCACCGTGGGGGCGCAATCAGCCCCAGCATTTT.

The chain combines TRBV19 with TRBJ2-7, with TRBD1 matching over 7 bases. This CDR3 has 14 amino acids. Per germline, CDR1 LNHDA and CDR2 SQIVND (reference sequence). Trimming took 5 bases from V and 5 from J; bases not matched to a gene: 9. The CDR3 sequence is CASSPPNRGDEQYF. The CDR3 DNA reads as TGTGCCAGTAGTCCGCCCAACAGGGGCGACGAGCAGTACTTC.

The chain recombines TRBV10-3 with TRBJ2-5; D gene ambiguous. The length of the CDR3 is 14 residues. The V gene lost 0 bases and the J gene lost 5 bases, with 10 bases spanning the gap. CDR1 ENHRY and CDR2 SYGVKD come from the germline V gene. CDR3 nucleotides: TGTGCCATCAGTGAGTCTGGGCCTCGGGAGACCCAGTACTTC. It specifies CAISESGPRETQYF.

This chain links TRBV6-6 with TRBJ2-7; 8 positions agree with TRBD1. Trimming at V came to 5 bases and at J to 3 bases, leaving 0 bases not matched to a gene. Germline CDR1 reads MNHNY; CDR2 reads SVGAGI (reference sequence). The CDR3 covers 12 residues. CDR3 in DNA: TGTGCCAGCAGTACAGGGGGCTACGAGCAGTACTTC. Protein: CASSTGGYEQYF.

J is TRBJ2-1 and V is TRBV6-1, with 12 bases matching TRBD2. Germline V gene sequence: CDR1 MNHNS, CDR2 SASEGT. CDR3 length: 15 amino acids. Trimming cost V 4 bases and J 7 bases; bases outside gene matches: 5. The CDR3 loop reads CASSATSGGKNEQFF. CDR3 nucleotides: TGTGCCAGCAGTGCAACTAGCGGGGGGAAGAATGAGCAGTTCTTC.

V usage is TRBV5-6 and J usage is TRBJ2-1; possible D gene TRBD2, 5 bases. The germline V gene has CDR1 SGHDT and CDR2 YYEEEE. Deletions cut 4 bases from V and 1 base from J, with 18 bases between. There are 17 residues in the CDR3. The DNA for the CDR3 is TGTGCCAGCAGCCTGGACGGAGGCGGCAGATCCTACAATGAGCAGTTCTTC. Its translation: CASSLDGGGRSYNEQFF. The full variable domain, rest sourced from reference TRBV5-6 and TRBJ2-1, is DAGVTQSPTHLIKTRGQQVTLRCSPKSGHDTVSWYQQALGQGPQFIFQYYEEEERQRGNFPDRFSGHQFPNYSSELNVNALLLGDSALYLCASSLDGGGRSYNEQFFGPGTRLTVL.

The chain joins TRBV10-2 to TRBJ2-7, with TRBD1 as a possible D gene (5 bases). This CDR3 region has 14 residues. Looked up from germline, CDR1 is WSHSY and CDR2 is SAAADI. V lost 0 bases, J lost 6 bases, and 12 bases lay in between. CDR3 coding DNA: TGCGCCAGCAGTGAGTCCGGCAGGGTTGGCGAGCAGTACTTC. Protein product: CASSESGRVGEQYF.

The chain employs TRBV29-1 and TRBJ1-2; D may be TRBD1 (6 bases). The V and J ends lost 1 base and 2 bases respectively, with 14 bases between them. This CDR3 has 15 amino acids. Germline CDR1 reads SQVTM; CDR2 reads ANQGSEA. CDR3 amino acids: CSVEADPGVNYGYTF. In DNA form, the CDR3 reads TGCAGCGTTGAAGCCGATCCAGGGGTGAACTATGGCTACACCTTC.

This clone has a handful of counts. The rearrangement joins TRBV30 to TRBJ1-6, with 7 bases identical to TRBD1. The CDR3 spans 13 residues. Germline CDR1 reads GTSNPN; CDR2 reads SVGIG (reference sequence). J was trimmed by 6 bases and V by 4 bases; bases with no gene match: 3. The CDR3 DNA is TGTGCCTGGACAGGGGGTATTAATTCACCCCTCCACTTT. This codes for CAWTGGINSPLHF.

The gene calls are TRBV19 and TRBJ2-3; possibly TRBD2 for D (5 bases). The V and J ends lost 7 bases and 5 bases respectively, with 13 bases between them. This CDR3 comprises 13 residues. CDR1 is LNHDA, CDR2 SQIVND, per germline (reference sequence). CDR3 coding DNA: TGTGCCAGTAATAAGCGGTTGGGAGATACGCAGTATTTT. Protein sequence: CASNKRLGDTQYF.

The chain recombines TRBV2 with TRBJ2-7; D is unresolved. V was cut by 6 bases and J by 6 bases, with 15 bases left in between. Germline V gene sequence: CDR1 SNHLY, CDR2 FYNNEI. The CDR3 loop spans 13 amino acids. CDR3 sequence (DNA): TGTGCCAGCAGCGTAGGATACGGGTCCGAGCAGTACTTC. This gives the protein CASSVGYGSEQYF.

The chain employs TRBV19 and TRBJ2-2, with D maybe TRBD2 (6 bases). V was cut by 7 bases and J by 4 bases, with 16 bases left in between. The CDR3 spans 15 residues. Germline V lookup: CDR1 LNHDA, CDR2 SQIVND (reference sequence). The CDR3 spells CASKEGLLGTGELFF. Written as DNA, the CDR3 is TGTGCCAGTAAGGAGGGGTTGTTAGGCACCGGGGAGCTGTTTTTT.

This clone was found once. V usage is TRBV11-2 and J usage is TRBJ2-1, with unresolved D. Germline CDR1 and CDR2: SGHAT and FQNNGV. Trimming removed 1 base from V and 9 bases from J, with 7 bases in between. The CDR3 consists of 12 residues. As DNA, the CDR3 is TGTGCCAGCAGCTTAGGGGCAGGTGAGCAGTTCTTC. Translation: CASSLGAGEQFF.

The chain couples TRBV4-2 to TRBJ2-5; maybe TRBD2 (6 bases). The CDR3 is 16 amino acids. V shed 0 bases and J shed 6 bases, with 17 bases lying between them. Germline-derived CDR1 and CDR2 are LGHNA and YNFKEQ. The CDR3 nucleotides read TGTGCCAGCAGCCAAGATTTCTTTGGGACTTTGAAGACCCAGTACTTC. Its protein product is CASSQDFFGTLKTQYF.

CDR3 sequence reads: CASSFPAKRGSTDTQYF. The CDR3 region has the DNA TGTGCCAGCAGCTTCCCAGCGAAGCGGGGGAGCACAGATACGCAGTATTTT. The V call is TRBV7-2, the J call TRBJ2-3; 8 positions match TRBD2. The CDR3 runs to 17 residues. J was trimmed by 0 bases and V by 3 bases; bases with no gene match: 8. Germline V gene sequence: CDR1 SGHTA, CDR2 FQGNSA.

The table lists this clone with a few counts. V and J are TRBV6-5 and TRBJ2-7; tentative D call: TRBD2 (6 bases). The V gene lost 0 bases and the J gene lost 7 bases, with 7 bases spanning the gap. Germline V gene sequence: CDR1 MNHEY, CDR2 SVGAGI. CDR3 size: 12 residues. The CDR3 region is CASSYSGREQYF. CDR3 coding DNA: TGTGCCAGCAGTTACTCGGGGAGGGAGCAGTACTTC.

The chain employs TRBV10-3 and TRBJ2-1; 7 positions agree with TRBD2. J gave up 5 bases and V 0 bases, and 13 bases lay outside the gene matches. Germline V gives CDR1 ENHRY, CDR2 SYGVKD. There are 18 residues in the CDR3. CDR3 residues: CAISESEASGFLNNEQFF. As DNA, the CDR3 is TGTGCCATCAGTGAGTCGGAGGCTAGCGGATTCTTAAACAATGAGCAGTTCTTC.

This clone was recorded once. This chain joins TRBV6-5 and TRBJ2-3, with TRBD2 matching 7 bases. Looked up from germline, CDR1 is MNHEY and CDR2 is SVGAGI. The CDR3 length is 14 residues. V gave up 6 bases and J gave up 3 bases; unmatched junction bases: 6. CDR3 bases: TGTGCCAGCAGGCGGGAGTGGCTGACAGATACGCAGTATTTT. This encodes CASRREWLTDTQYF.

J is TRBJ1-2 and V is TRBV5-1, with 10 bases matching TRBD1. This CDR3 has 14 amino acids. V lost 4 bases, J lost 4 bases, and 4 bases stayed unmatched. Germline-derived CDR1 and CDR2 are SGHRS and YFSETQ. CDR3 region: CASSKGQGGYGYTF. CDR3 nucleotide sequence: TGCGCCAGCAGCAAAGGACAGGGGGGCTATGGCTACACCTTC. Together with reference TRBV5-1 and TRBJ1-2, the CDR3 gives the full variable domain: KAGVTQTPRYLIKTRGQQVTLSCSPISGHRSVSWYQQTPGQGLQFLFEYFSETQRNKGNFPGRFSGRQFSNSRSEMNVSTLELGDSALYLCASSKGQGGYGYTFGSGTRLTVV.

This sequence joins TRBV30 and TRBJ1-1; D may be TRBD1 (6 bases). Per the germline V gene, CDR1 is GTSNPN and CDR2 is SVGIG (reference sequence). This CDR3 contains 15 residues. Trimming stripped 1 base from V and 2 bases from J, with 14 bases between. The CDR3 DNA follows: TGTGCCTGGAGTGGCCCCCTCAGGGGAAACACTGAAGCTTTCTTT. Translation gives CAWSGPLRGNTEAFF.

The chain uses TRBV5-1 and TRBJ2-7; possibly TRBD1 for D (6 bases). The CDR3 length is 16 residues. CDR1 is SGHRS and CDR2 is YFSETQ in the germline V gene. V gave up 4 bases and J gave up 0 bases, with 17 bases separating them. The CDR3 here is CASSNPTGPSSYEQYF. CDR3 DNA sequence: TGCGCCAGCAGCAACCCGACAGGCCCGAGCTCCTACGAGCAGTACTTC.

The genes are TRBV19 and TRBJ2-7, with 7 bases fitting TRBD1. Germline assignment: CDR1 LNHDA and CDR2 SQIVND (reference sequence). This CDR3 region has 15 residues. V trimming: 6 bases; J trimming: 2 bases; junction bases outside the gene matches: 10. The CDR3 protein is CASRFTGTETYEQYF. Written as DNA, the CDR3 is TGTGCCAGTAGATTTACCGGGACAGAAACCTACGAGCAGTACTTC.

This clone was detected only once. The chain couples TRBV2 to TRBJ2-1; 9 bases map to TRBD2. CDR1 and CDR2 (germline): SNHLY, FYNNEI. The CDR3 has 14 amino acids. V shed 9 bases, J shed 6 bases, and the junction held 9 bases outside the gene matches. The CDR3 coding sequence is TGTGCCAGTGGTAGCGGGAGAAAAGGCAATGAGCAGTTCTTC. Encoded protein: CASGSGRKGNEQFF.

The chain joins TRBV13 to TRBJ2-3; 7 bases are a match to TRBD1. This CDR3 has 17 residues. Per germline, CDR1 PRHDT and CDR2 FYEKMQ (reference sequence). With 0 bases clipped from V and 1 base from J, the junction kept 7 bases outside the gene matches. CDR3 DNA: TGTGCCAGCAGCTTAGGCTCACCGGGACAGCGCACAGATACGCAGTATTTT. Its protein product is CASSLGSPGQRTDTQYF.

The J gene is TRBJ1-2, the V gene TRBV27; D call uncertain. The CDR3 spans 12 residues. V lost 6 bases and J 2 bases, leaving 7 bases between the germline ends. Germline V lookup: CDR1 MNHEY, CDR2 SMNVEV (reference sequence). The CDR3 is CASREGNYGYTF. The CDR3 coding sequence is TGTGCCAGCAGGGAGGGAAACTATGGCTACACCTTC.